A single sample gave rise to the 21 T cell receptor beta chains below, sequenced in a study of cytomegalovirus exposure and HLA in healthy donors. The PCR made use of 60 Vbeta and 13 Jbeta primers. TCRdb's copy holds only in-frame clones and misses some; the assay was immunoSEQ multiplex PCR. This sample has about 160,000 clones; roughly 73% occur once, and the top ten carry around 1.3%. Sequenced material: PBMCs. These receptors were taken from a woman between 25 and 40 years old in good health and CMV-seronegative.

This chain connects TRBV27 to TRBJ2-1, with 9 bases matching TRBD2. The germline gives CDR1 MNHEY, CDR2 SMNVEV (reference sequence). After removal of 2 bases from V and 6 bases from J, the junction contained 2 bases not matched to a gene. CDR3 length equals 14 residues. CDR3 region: CASSLAGGFNEQFF. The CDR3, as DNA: TGTGCCAGCAGTTTAGCGGGGGGGTTCAATGAGCAGTTCTTC.

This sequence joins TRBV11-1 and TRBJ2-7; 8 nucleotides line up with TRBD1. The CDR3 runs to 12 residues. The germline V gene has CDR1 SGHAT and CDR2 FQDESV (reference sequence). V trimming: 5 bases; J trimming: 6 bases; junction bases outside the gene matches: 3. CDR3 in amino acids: CASSQTGAEQYF. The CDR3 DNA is TGTGCCAGCAGCCAGACAGGGGCCGAGCAGTACTTC.

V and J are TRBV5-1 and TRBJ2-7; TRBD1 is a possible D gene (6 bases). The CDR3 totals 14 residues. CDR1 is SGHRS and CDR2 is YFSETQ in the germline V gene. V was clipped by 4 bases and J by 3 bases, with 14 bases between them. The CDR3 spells CASSQQTGVYEQYF. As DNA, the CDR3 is TGCGCCAGCAGCCAACAGACAGGCGTCTACGAGCAGTACTTC.

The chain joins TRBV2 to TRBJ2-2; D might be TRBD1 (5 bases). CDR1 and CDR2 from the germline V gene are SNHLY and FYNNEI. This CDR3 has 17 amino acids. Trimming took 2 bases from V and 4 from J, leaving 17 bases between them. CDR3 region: CASSESHGALATGELFF. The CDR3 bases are TGTGCCAGCAGTGAAAGCCATGGGGCTTTAGCCACCGGGGAGCTGTTTTTT.

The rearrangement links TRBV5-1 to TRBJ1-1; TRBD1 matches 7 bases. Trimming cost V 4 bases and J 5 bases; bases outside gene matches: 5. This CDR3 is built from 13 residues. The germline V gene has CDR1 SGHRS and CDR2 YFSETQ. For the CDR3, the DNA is TGCGCCAGCAGCGCGGGACAGCAAACTGAAGCTTTCTTT. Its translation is CASSAGQQTEAFF.

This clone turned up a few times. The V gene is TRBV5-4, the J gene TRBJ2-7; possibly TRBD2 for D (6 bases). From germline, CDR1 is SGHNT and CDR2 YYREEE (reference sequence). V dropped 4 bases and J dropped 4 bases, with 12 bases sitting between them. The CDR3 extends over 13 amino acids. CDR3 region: CASSLTGSYEQYF. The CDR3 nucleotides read TGTGCCAGCAGCCTGACCGGGAGTTACGAGCAGTACTTC.

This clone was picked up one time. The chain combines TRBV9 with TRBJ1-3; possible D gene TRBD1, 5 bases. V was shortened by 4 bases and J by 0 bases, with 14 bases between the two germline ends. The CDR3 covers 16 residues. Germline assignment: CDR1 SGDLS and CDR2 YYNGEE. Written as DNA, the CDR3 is TGTGCCAGCAGCCGCATGGGGGGGAACTCTGGAAACACCATATATTTT. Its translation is CASSRMGGNSGNTIYF.

CDR3 nucleotide sequence: TGTGCCAGCAGTTACTCCGGGACAGGGGTAGGAGAGACCCAGTACTTC. Translated, it gives CASSYSGTGVGETQYF. V gene TRBV6-5 combines with J gene TRBJ2-5; 10 bases map to TRBD1. This CDR3 region has 16 residues. CDR1 MNHEY and CDR2 SVGAGI come from the germline V gene. Trimming cost V 0 bases and J 4 bases; bases outside gene matches: 5.

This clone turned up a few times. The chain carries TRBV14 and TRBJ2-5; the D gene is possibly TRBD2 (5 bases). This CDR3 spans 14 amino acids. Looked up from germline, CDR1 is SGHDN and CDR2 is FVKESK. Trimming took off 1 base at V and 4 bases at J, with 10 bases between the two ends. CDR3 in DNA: TGTGCCAGCAGCCAAGTCCGGGGTGGAGAGACCCAGTACTTC. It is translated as CASSQVRGGETQYF.

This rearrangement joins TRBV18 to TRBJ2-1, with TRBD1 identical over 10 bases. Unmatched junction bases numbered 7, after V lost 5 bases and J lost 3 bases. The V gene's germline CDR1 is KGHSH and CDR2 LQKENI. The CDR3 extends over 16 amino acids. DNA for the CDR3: TGTGCCAGCTCATCGGGACAGGGGAGTCTCTACAATGAGCAGTTCTTC. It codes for CASSSGQGSLYNEQFF.

The chain's CDR3 is CASSFRTSPLTDTQYF. The CDR3 DNA reads as TGCGCCAGCAGCTTCCGGACATCGCCACTTACAGATACGCAGTATTTT. The chain employs TRBV5-1 and TRBJ2-3; tentative D call: TRBD1 (5 bases). CDR3 size: 16 residues. Trimming removed 2 bases at V and 3 bases at J, with 16 bases between. The germline gives CDR1 SGHRS, CDR2 YFSETQ. The full variable domain, rest sourced from reference TRBV5-1 and TRBJ2-3, is KAGVTQTPRYLIKTRGQQVTLSCSPISGHRSVSWYQQTPGQGLQFLFEYFSETQRNKGNFPGRFSGRQFSNSRSEMNVSTLELGDSALYLCASSFRTSPLTDTQYFGPGTRLTVL.

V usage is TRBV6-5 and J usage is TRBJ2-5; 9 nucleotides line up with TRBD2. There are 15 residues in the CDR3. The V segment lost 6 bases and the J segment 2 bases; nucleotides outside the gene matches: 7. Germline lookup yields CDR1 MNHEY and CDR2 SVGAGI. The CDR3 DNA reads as TGTGCCAGCAGGACGGTGCTAGCGGGACAAGAGACCCAGTACTTC. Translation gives CASRTVLAGQETQYF.

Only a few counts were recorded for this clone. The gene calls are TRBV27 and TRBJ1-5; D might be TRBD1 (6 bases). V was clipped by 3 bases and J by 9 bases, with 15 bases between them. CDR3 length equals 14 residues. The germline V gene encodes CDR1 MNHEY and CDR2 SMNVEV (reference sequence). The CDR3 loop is CASSFRDTDRPQHF. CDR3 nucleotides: TGTGCCAGCAGTTTTCGGGACACCGATCGGCCCCAGCATTTT.

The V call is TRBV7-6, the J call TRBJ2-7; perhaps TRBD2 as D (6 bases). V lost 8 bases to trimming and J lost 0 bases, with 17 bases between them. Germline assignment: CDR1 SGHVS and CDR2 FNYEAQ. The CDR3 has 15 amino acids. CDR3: CASGGADHPSYEQYF. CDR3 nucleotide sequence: TGTGCCAGCGGCGGGGCCGACCATCCCTCCTACGAGCAGTACTTC. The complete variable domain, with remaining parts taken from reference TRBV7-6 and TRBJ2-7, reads GAGVSQSPRYKVTKRGQDVALRCDPISGHVSLYWYRQALGQGPEFLTYFNYEAQQDKSGLPNDRFSAERPEGSISTLTIQRTEQRDSAMYRCASGGADHPSYEQYFGPGTRLTVT.

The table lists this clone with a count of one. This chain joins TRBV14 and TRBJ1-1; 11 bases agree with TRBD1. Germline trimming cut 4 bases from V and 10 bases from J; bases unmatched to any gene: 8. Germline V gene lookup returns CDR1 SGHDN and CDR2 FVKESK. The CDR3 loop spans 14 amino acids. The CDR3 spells CASSRRTGGLVAFF. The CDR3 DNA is TGTGCCAGCAGCCGCAGGACAGGGGGCCTTGTAGCTTTCTTT.

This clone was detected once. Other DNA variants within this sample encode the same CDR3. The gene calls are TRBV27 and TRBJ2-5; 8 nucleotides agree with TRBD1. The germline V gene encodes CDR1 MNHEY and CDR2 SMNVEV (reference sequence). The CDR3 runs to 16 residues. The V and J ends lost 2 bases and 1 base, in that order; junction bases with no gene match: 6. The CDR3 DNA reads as TGTGCCAGCAGTTTAAGACCCGGACAGGGCCAAGAGACCCAGTACTTC. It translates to CASSLRPGQGQETQYF.

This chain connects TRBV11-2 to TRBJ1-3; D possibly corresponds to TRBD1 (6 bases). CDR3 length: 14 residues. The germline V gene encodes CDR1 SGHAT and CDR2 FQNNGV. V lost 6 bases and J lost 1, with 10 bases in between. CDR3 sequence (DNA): TGTGCCAGCAGAAACGGACAGTCTGGAAACACCATATATTTT. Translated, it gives CASRNGQSGNTIYF. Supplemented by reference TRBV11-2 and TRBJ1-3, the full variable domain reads EAGVAQSPRYKIIEKRQSVAFWCNPISGHATLYWYQQILGQGPKLLIQFQNNGVVDDSQLPKDRFSAERLKGVDSTLKIQPAKLEDSAVYLCASRNGQSGNTIYFGEGSWLTVV.

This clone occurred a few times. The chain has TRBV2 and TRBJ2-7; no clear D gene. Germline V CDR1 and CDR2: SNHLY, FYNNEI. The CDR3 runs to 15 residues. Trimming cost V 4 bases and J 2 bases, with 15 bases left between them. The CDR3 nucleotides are TGTGCCAGCAGTGCTGAGGTAGGTGGAGCCTACGAGCAGTACTTC. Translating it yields CASSAEVGGAYEQYF.

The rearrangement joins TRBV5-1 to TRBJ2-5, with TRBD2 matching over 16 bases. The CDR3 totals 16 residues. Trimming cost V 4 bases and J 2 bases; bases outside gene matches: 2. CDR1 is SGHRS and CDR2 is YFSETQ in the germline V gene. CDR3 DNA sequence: TGCGCCAGCAGCCCGGGACTAGCGGGGGGGCAAGAGACCCAGTACTTC. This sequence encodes CASSPGLAGGQETQYF.

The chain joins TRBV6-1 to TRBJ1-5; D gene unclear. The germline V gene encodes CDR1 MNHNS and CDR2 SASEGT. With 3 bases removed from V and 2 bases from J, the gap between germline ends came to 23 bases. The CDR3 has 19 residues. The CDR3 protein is CASSDFPRVVNMGNQPQHF. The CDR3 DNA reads TGTGCCAGCAGTGATTTCCCCCGAGTGGTTAATATGGGCAATCAGCCCCAGCATTTT.

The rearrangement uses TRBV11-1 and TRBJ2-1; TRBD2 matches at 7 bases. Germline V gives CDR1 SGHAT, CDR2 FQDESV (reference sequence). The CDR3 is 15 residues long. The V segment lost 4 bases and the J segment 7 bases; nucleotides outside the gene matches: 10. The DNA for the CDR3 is TGTGCCAGCAGCTGGGGGACTACTGCGATTAATGAGCAGTTCTTC. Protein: CASSWGTTAINEQFF.